The sequence of this T cell receptor beta chain was determined in a study of molecular identifiers for immune sequencing clone quantification. One entry per CDR3 protein results from TCRdb running MiXCR on the PCR reads. The data hold nearly 650,000 distinct CDR3 sequences, with 25% observed a single time. The clonotype originates from a human donor in good health. Some libraries in this study had Jurkat cell RNA spiked in. Material for sequencing was naive CD8+ T cells from blood, with Jurkat cell RNA spiked in. The subset: FACS-sorted CD8+CD4-CCR7+CD45RA+ naive T cells.

The CDR3 region is CASSQGPSGDEKLFF. As DNA, the CDR3 is TGCGCCAGCAGCCAAGGACCGTCGGGAGATGAAAAACTGTTTTTT. This chain joins TRBV4-3 and TRBJ1-4; unclear D gene. Trimming took off 1 base at V and 6 bases at J, with 12 bases between the two ends. The CDR3 runs to 15 residues. CDR1 LGHNA and CDR2 YSLEER come from the germline V gene.